What follows is one TCR beta chain and its context. Antigen unknown. V gave up 0 bases and J gave up 5 bases, with 11 bases separating them. The CDR3 extends over 15 amino acids. Germline-derived CDR1 and CDR2 are MGHRA and YSYEKL. The data stem from a study of blood T cells in healthy people across ages. Primers used in a second PCR of about 7 to 12 cycles were a sample-barcoded 5' primer and a J-beta primer mix. Tagging of each cDNA molecule was performed by a template-switch adaptor with 12 random nucleotides. TCRdb analysed the 5' RACE reads with MiXCR anew, one entry per CDR3 protein. The sample carries over 600,000 distinct CDR3 sequences, 20% to 25% recorded once. Study-level points and caveats: Compared with aged donors, long-lived donors showed fewer expanded clones, suggesting selection.

The authors drew around 11 milliliters of peripheral blood from each donor. The sample taken for sequencing was blood. The chain uses TRBV4-1 and TRBJ2-1; D uncertain. The clonotype comes from a man aged 70 or older in good health. CDR3: CASSQDRRRNNEQFF. The CDR3, as DNA: TGCGCCAGCAGCCAAGATCGTAGGCGGAACAATGAGCAGTTCTTC.